Sequencing of this T cell receptor beta chain was carried out in a study of T cells and Merkel cell carcinoma outcomes. Findings and limits, study-wide: In Merkel cell carcinoma, repertoire and T-cell density reportedly predicted outcomes.

This clone was observed a handful of times. The antigen remains undetermined. The table came from immunoSEQ multiplex PCR; TCRdb's copy has only in-frame clones and leaves some out. The sample has about 10,000 clones, 84% seen once. Germline V gene data show CDR1 as LNHDA and CDR2 as SQIVND (reference sequence). Trimming took 1 base from V and 8 from J; bases not matched to a gene: 5. This CDR3 is 15 amino acids long. The TCR originated in a human donor with Merkel cell carcinoma. The sequencing sample was made of tumor tissue from Merkel cell carcinoma. V usage is TRBV19 and J usage is TRBJ2-1; 10 nucleotides align to TRBD2. CDR3 amino acids: CASSIGLAGVDEQFF. The CDR3 DNA is TGTGCCAGTAGTATAGGCCTAGCGGGGGTCGATGAGCAGTTCTTC.